This TCR beta chain was captured by sequencing in a study of CXCR3-negative and CXCR3-positive naive CD8 T cells. Whole-study context: Each library held about 1.5 +/- 0.3 million TRB reads, around 140 million in total.

Turning to this clonotype: No antigen is known for it.

Regarding the study as a whole: TRB CDR3 hydrophobicity was greater in CXCR3-positive naive cells than in CXCR3-negative naive cells.

CDR1 is DFQATT, CDR2 SNEGSKA, per germline (reference sequence). The CDR3 has 15 amino acids. 5' RACE with UMI labels generated the TRB cDNA libraries. With the 5' RACE reads reprocessed, TCRdb shows one record per CDR3 protein and no DNA. The sample includes some 49,000 distinct CDR3 sequences. Material: naive CXCR3- CD8+ T cells from blood. The subset was: CD45RO-CCR7+CD27+CD95- naive CD8+ T cells lacking CXCR3 (TNR3-). The receptor's source is a human donor in good health. Some clones in this sample may be carry-over from other donors' samples. The chain recombines TRBV20-1 with TRBJ1-2. CDR3 amino acids: CSARDPVGGNYGYTF.